The next 9 T cell receptor beta chains were all read from a single sample in a study of identical twins listed by TCRdb under 2016. Library creation used 5' RACE. The sequencing machine was an Illumina HiSeq 2000. TCRdb ran its own pipeline on the public reads, namely fastp trimming at Q25 and MiXCR clone calling, and kept in-frame beta chains. A single entry per CDR3 protein holds the most common genes and DNA from its merged rows. Counted in this sample were 240,000 or so distinct CDR3 sequences; approximately 7% of them appeared once. 3.5% to 4% of the sample comes from the top ten. These same records also appear under a second study, on yellow fever vaccine responses in identical twins.

Sequenced material: memory (CD45RO+) T cells sorted from blood. The sample's cell subset or site, from its label and the paper: CD45RO+ enriched T cells. These receptors were taken from a woman between 18 and 29 years old in good health.

The rearrangement links TRBV29-1 to TRBJ2-2; TRBD1 matches 7 bases. Trimming at V came to 6 bases and at J to 7 bases, leaving 2 bases not matched to a gene. CDR3 length: 11 residues. The V gene's germline CDR1 is SQVTM and CDR2 ANQGSEA. This CDR3 reads CSVRQGGELFF. The CDR3 DNA is TGCAGCGTCCGACAGGGCGGGGAGCTGTTTTTT.

This clonotype was seen a handful of times. V gene TRBV29-1 combines with J gene TRBJ2-3; weak D call: TRBD1 (5 bases). Trimming pared 5 bases from V and 0 bases from J, leaving 15 bases between. Germline values: CDR1 SQVTM, CDR2 ANQGSEA. The CDR3 has 15 amino acids. The CDR3 sequence: CSVRKDIASTDTQYF. The CDR3 region has the DNA TGCAGCGTTCGAAAGGACATAGCTAGCACAGATACGCAGTATTTT.

The genes are TRBV15 and TRBJ2-3; 10 bases agree with TRBD2. Germline assignment: CDR1 LNHNV and CDR2 YYDKDF (reference sequence). This CDR3 comprises 16 residues. V lost 4 bases and J lost 3; bases outside the gene matches: 7. The CDR3 is CATSTYSGGLTDTQYF. For the CDR3, the DNA is TGTGCCACCAGCACCTATAGCGGGGGGCTTACAGATACGCAGTATTTT.

The chain joins TRBV20-1 to TRBJ1-1, with no clear D. The germline CDR1 and CDR2 sequences are DFQATT and SNEGSKA (reference sequence). Between the trimmed V and J ends, which lost 1 base and 2 bases, there was a span of 11 bases. CDR3 length equals 14 residues. DNA for the CDR3: TGCAGTGCTAGAGGTCAGCCCTTTAACACTGAAGCTTTCTTT. Translation gives CSARGQPFNTEAFF.

This clonotype was counted at least ten times. The genes are TRBV3-1 and TRBJ1-3; 8 bases fit TRBD1. V dropped 2 bases and J dropped 3; count of bases not matched to a gene: 3. The CDR3 covers 15 residues. Germline CDR1 is LGHDT and CDR2 is YNNKEL (reference sequence). The CDR3, as DNA: TGTGCCAGCAGCCAACCCGGACAGGGTGGAAACACCATATATTTT. Encoded protein: CASSQPGQGGNTIYF. Combining the CDR3 with reference TRBV3-1 and TRBJ1-3 gives the whole variable domain DTAVSQTPKYLVTQMGNDKSIKCEQNLGHDTMYWYKQDSKKFLKIMFSYNNKELIINETVPNRFSPKSPDKAHLNLHINSLELGDSAVYFCASSQPGQGGNTIYFGEGSWLTVV.

This clonotype was seen a handful of times. The rearrangement joins TRBV2 to TRBJ2-2; the match to TRBD2 covers 9 bases. There are 15 residues in the CDR3. CDR1 SNHLY and CDR2 FYNNEI come from the germline V gene. Trimming at V came to 6 bases and at J to 1 base, leaving 3 bases not matched to a gene. The CDR3 nucleotides read TGTGCCAGCAGAGAGACTAGCGGGAACACCGGGGAGCTGTTTTTT. Translating gives CASRETSGNTGELFF.

Many counts were recorded for this clonotype. V usage is TRBV5-1 and J usage is TRBJ1-1; no definite D call. The germline V gene has CDR1 SGHRS and CDR2 YFSETQ. Trimming removed 0 bases from V and 1 base from J, with 13 bases in between. This CDR3 comprises 16 residues. CDR3 bases: TGCGCCAGCAGCTTGGAGGGCTTCCGCGGGAACACTGAAGCTTTCTTT. Translated: CASSLEGFRGNTEAFF.

This clonotype was found many times. The CDR3 is CASSLFGENEQFF. In DNA form, the CDR3 reads TGTGCCAGCAGTTTATTCGGTGAGAATGAGCAGTTCTTC. The V call is TRBV12-3 or TRBV12-4, the J call TRBJ2-1, with D hard to call. CDR3 length: 13 residues. The V end lost 2 bases, the J end lost 7 bases, and 9 bases lay between the germline ends.

This clonotype was seen repeatedly, ten times or more. The chain's CDR3 is CASSLPGLAYEQYF. The CDR3 DNA sequence: TGCGCCAGCAGCCTCCCGGGACTAGCCTACGAGCAGTACTTC. The rearrangement links TRBV5-1 to TRBJ2-7; the match to TRBD2 covers 8 bases. The CDR3 covers 14 residues. Germline-derived CDR1 and CDR2 are SGHRS and YFSETQ. After removal of 4 bases from V and 2 bases from J, the junction contained 5 bases not matched to a gene.